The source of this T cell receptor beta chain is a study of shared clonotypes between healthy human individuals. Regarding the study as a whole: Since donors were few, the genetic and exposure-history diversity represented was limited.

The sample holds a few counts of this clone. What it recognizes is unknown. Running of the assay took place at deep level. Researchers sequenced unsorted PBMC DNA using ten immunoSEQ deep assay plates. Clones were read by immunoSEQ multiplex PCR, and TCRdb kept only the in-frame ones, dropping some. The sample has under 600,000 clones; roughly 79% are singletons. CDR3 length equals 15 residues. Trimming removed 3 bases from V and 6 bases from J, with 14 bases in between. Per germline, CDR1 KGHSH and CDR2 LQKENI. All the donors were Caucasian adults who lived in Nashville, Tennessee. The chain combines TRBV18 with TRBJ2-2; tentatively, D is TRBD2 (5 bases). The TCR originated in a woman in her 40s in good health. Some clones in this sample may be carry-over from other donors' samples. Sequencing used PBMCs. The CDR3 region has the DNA TGTGCCAGCTCACCGGACTTCTCGCGGGCCGGGGAGCTGTTTTTT. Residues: CASSPDFSRAGELFF.